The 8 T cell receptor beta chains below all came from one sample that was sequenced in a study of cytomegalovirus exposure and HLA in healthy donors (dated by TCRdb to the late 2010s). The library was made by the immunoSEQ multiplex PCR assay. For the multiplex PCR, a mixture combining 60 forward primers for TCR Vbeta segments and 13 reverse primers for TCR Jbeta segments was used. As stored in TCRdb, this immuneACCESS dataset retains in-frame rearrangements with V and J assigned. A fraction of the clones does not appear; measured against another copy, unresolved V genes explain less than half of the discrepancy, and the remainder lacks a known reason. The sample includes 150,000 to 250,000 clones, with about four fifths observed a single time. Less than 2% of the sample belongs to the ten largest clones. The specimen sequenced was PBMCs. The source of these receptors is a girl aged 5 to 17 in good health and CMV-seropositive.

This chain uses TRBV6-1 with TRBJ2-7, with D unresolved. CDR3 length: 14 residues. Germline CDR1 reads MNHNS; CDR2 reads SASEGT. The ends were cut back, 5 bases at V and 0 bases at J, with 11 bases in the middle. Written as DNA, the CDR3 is TGTGCCAGCAGTTCCCAGTTTGCCTCCTACGAGCAGTACTTC. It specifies CASSSQFASYEQYF.

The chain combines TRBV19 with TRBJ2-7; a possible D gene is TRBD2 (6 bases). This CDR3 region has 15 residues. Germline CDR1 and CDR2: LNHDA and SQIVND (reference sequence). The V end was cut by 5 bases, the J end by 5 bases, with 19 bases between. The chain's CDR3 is CASSLKGLNSNEQYF. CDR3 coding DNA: TGTGCCAGTAGTCTCAAGGGACTTAATTCAAACGAGCAGTACTTC. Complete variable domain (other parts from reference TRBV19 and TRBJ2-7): DGGITQSPKYLFRKEGQNVTLSCEQNLNHDAMYWYRQDPGQGLRLIYYSQIVNDFQKGDIAEGYSVSREKKESFPLTVTSAQKNPTAFYLCASSLKGLNSNEQYFGPGTRLTVT.

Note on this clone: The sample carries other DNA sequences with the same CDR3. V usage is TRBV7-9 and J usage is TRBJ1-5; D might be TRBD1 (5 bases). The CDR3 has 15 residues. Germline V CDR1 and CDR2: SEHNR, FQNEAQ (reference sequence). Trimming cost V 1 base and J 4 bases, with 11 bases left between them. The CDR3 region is CASSLGDRLNQPQHF. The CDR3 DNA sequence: TGTGCCAGCAGCTTAGGAGACAGATTAAATCAGCCCCAGCATTTT. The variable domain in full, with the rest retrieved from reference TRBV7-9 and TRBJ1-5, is DTGVSQNPRHKITKRGQNVTFRCDPISEHNRLYWYRQTLGQGPEFLTYFQNEAQLEKSRLLSDRFSAERPKGSFSTLEIQRTEQGDSAMYLCASSLGDRLNQPQHFGDGTRLSIL.

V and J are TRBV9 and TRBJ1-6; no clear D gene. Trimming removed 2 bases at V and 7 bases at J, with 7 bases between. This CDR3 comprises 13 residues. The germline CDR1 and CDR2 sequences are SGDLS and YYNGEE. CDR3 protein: CASSVNGNSPLHF. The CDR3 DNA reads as TGTGCCAGCAGCGTTAACGGGAATTCACCCCTCCACTTT.

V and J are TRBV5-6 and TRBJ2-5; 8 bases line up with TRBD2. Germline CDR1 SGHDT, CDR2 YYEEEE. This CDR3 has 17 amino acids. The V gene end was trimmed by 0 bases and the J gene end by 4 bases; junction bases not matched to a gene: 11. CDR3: CASSLVLDGGAGETQYF. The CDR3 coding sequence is TGTGCCAGCAGCTTGGTTCTTGACGGGGGGGCGGGAGAGACCCAGTACTTC.

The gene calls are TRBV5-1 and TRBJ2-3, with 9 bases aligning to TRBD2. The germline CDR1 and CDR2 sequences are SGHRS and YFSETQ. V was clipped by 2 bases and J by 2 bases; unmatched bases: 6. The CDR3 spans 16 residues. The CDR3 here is CASSLSAGGITDTQYF. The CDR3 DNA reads TGCGCCAGCAGCTTAAGCGCGGGGGGGATCACAGATACGCAGTATTTT.

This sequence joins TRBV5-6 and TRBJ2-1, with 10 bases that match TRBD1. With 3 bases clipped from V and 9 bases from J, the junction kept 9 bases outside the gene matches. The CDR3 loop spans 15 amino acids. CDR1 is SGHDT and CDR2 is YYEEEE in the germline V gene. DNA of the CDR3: TGTGCCAGCAGCTGGGGACAGGGGATAGAGCGTGAGCAGTTCTTC. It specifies CASSWGQGIEREQFF.

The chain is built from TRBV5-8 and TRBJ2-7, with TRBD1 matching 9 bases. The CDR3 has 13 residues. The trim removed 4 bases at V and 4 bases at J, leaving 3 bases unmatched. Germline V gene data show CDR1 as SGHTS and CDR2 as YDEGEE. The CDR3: CASSLDRGYEQYF. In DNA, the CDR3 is TGTGCCAGCAGCCTCGACAGGGGGTACGAGCAGTACTTC.